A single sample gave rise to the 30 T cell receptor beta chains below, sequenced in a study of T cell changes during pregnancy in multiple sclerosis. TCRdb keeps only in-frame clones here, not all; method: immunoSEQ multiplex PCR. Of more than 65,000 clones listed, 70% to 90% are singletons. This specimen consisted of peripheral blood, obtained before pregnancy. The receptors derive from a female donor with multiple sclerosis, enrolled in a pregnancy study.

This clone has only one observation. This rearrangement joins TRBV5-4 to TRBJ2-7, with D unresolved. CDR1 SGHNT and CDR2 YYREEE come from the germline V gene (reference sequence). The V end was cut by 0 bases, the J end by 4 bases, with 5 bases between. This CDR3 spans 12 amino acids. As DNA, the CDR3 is TGTGCCAGCAGCTTGGGTACATACGAGCAGTACTTC. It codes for CASSLGTYEQYF.

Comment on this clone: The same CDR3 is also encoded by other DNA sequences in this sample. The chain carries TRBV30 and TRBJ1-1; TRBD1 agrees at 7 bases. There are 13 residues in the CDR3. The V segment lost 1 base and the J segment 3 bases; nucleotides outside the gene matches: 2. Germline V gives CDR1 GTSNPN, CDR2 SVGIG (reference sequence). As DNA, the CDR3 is TGTGCCTGGAGTGGACAGGGAGACACTGAAGCTTTCTTT. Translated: CAWSGQGDTEAFF.

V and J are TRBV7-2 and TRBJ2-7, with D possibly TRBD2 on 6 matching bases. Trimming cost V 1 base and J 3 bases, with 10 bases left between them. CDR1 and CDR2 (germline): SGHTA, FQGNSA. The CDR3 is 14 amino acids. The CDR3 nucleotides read TGTGCCAGCAGCTTAGGCCCGGGACTCTACGAGCAGTACTTC. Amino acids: CASSLGPGLYEQYF.

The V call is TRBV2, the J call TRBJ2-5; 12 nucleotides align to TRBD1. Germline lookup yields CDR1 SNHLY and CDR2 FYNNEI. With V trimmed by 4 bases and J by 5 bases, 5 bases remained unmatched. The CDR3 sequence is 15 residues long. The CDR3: CASSGRDRGPETQYF. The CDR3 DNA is TGTGCCAGCAGTGGGAGGGACAGGGGGCCGGAGACCCAGTACTTC.

The CDR3 is CASSASTANNEQFF. The CDR3 DNA sequence: TGTGCCAGCAGTGCTTCGACAGCAAACAATGAGCAGTTCTTC. The V and J genes are TRBV6-1 and TRBJ2-1; tentatively, D is TRBD1 (5 bases). The CDR3 extends over 14 amino acids. CDR1 is MNHNS and CDR2 is SASEGT in the germline V gene. Trimming stripped 4 bases from V and 5 bases from J, with 12 bases between.

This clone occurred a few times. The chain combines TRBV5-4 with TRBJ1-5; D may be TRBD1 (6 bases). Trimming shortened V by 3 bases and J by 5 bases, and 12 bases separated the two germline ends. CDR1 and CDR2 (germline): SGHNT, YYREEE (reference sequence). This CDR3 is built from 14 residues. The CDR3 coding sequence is TGTGCCAGCAGCTCAGGGGTAGTGGATCAGCCCCAGCATTTT. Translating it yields CASSSGVVDQPQHF.

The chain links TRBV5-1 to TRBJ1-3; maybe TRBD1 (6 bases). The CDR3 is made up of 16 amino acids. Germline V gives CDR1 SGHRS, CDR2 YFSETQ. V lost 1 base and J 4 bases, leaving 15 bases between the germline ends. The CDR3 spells CASSLQARDTGNTIYF. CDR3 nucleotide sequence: TGCGCCAGCAGCTTGCAAGCCCGGGACACCGGAAACACCATATATTTT.

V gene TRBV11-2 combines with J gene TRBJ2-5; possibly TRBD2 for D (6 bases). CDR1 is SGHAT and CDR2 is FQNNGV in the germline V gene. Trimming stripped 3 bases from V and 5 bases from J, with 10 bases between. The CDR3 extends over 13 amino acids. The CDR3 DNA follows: TGTGCCAGCAGCTTGGGGGGAGTGGAGACCCAGTACTTC. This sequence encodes CASSLGGVETQYF.

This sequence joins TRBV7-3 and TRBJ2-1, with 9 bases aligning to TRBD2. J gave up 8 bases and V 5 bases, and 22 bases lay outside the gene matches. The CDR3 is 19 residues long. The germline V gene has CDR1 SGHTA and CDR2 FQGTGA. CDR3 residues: CASSPKGLSGGYGADEQFF. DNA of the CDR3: TGTGCCAGCAGCCCTAAGGGACTAAGCGGGGGGTACGGGGCGGATGAGCAGTTCTTC.

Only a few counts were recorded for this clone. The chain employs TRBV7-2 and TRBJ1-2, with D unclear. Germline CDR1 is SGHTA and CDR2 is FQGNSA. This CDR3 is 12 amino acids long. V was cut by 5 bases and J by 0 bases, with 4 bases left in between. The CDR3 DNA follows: TGTGCCAGCAGCCCGTCTAACTATGGCTACACCTTC. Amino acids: CASSPSNYGYTF. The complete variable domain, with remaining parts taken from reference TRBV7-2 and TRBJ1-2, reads GAGVSQSPSNKVTEKGKDVELRCDPISGHTALYWYRQSLGQGLEFLIYFQGNSAPDKSGLPSDRFSAERTGGSVSTLTIQRTQQEDSAVYLCASSPSNYGYTFGSGTRLTVV.

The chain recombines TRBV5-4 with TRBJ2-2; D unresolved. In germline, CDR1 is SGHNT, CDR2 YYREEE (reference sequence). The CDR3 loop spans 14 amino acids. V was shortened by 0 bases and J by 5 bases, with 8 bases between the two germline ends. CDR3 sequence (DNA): TGTGCCAGCAGCTTGGGTGCGGCTACCGGGGAGCTGTTTTTT. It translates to CASSLGAATGELFF.

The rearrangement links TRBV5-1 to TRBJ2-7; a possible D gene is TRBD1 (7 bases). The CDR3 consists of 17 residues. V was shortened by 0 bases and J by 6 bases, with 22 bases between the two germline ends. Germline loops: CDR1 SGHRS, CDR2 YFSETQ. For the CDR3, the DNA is TGCGCCAGCAGCTTGGCTTCTACGGGGGACAGATACTCCGAGCAGTACTTC. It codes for CASSLASTGDRYSEQYF.

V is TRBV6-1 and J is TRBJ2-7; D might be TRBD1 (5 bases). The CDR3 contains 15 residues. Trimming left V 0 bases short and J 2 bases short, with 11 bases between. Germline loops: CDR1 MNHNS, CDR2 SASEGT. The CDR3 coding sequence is TGTGCCAGCAGTGAAGCGTGGGGCACCGCCTACGAGCAGTACTTC. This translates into CASSEAWGTAYEQYF.

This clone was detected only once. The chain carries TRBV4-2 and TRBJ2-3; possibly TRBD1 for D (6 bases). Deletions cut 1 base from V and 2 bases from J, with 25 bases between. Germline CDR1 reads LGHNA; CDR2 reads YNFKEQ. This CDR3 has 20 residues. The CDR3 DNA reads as TGTGCCAGCAGCCAAGGGATTGGGGACAACCAGGGTAGCCTCACAGATACGCAGTATTTT. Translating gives CASSQGIGDNQGSLTDTQYF.

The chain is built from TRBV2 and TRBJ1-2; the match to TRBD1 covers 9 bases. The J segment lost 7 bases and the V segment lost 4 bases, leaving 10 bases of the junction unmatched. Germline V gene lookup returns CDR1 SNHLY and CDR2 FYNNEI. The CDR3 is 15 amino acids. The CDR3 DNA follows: TGTGCCAGCAGTGGAGATCTACAGGGGGCTCGTGGCTACACCTTC. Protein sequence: CASSGDLQGARGYTF. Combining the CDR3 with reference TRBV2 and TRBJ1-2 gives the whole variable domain EPEVTQTPSHQVTQMGQEVILRCVPISNHLYFYWYRQILGQKVEFLVSFYNNEISEKSEIFDDQFSVERPDGSNFTLKIRSTKLEDSAMYFCASSGDLQGARGYTFGSGTRLTVV.

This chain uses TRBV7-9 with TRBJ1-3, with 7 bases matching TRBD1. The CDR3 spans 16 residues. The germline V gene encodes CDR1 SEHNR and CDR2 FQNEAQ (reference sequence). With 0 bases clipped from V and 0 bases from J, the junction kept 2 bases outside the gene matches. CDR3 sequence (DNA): TGTGCCAGCAGCTTAGCCCGGGACAGCTCTGGAAACACCATATATTTT. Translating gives CASSLARDSSGNTIYF.

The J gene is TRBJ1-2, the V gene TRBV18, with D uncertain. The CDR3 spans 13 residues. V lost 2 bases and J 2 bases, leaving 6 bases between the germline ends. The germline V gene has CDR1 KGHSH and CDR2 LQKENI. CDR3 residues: CASSPGPNYGYTF. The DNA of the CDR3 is TGTGCCAGCTCACCAGGGCCCAACTATGGCTACACCTTC.

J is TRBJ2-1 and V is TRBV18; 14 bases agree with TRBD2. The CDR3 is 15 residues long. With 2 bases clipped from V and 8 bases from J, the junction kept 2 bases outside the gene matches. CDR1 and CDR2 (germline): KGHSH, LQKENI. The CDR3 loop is CASSPGTSGSDEQFF. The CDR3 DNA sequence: TGTGCCAGCTCACCAGGGACTAGCGGGAGCGATGAGCAGTTCTTC. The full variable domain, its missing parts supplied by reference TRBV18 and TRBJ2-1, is NAGVMQNPRHLVRRRGQEARLRCSPMKGHSHVYWYRQLPEEGLKFMVYLQKENIIDESGMPKERFSAEFPKEGPSILRIQQVVRGDSAAYFCASSPGTSGSDEQFFGPGTRLTVL.

CDR3 nucleotides: TGTGCCAGCAGCTTAGTAGGCGGGGCTAACACCGGGGAGCTGTTTTTT. It codes for CASSLVGGANTGELFF. The rearrangement uses TRBV7-6 and TRBJ2-2, with TRBD2 as a possible D gene (6 bases). CDR3 length: 16 residues. Germline V CDR1 and CDR2: SGHVS, FNYEAQ. V lost 1 base and J lost 2, with 11 bases in between.

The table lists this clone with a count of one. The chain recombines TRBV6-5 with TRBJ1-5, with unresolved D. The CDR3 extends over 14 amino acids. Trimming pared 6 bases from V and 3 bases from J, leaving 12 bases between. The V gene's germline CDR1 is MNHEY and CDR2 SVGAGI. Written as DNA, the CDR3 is TGTGCCAGCAGAAACCGGGTTAACAATCAGCCCCAGCATTTT. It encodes CASRNRVNNQPQHF.

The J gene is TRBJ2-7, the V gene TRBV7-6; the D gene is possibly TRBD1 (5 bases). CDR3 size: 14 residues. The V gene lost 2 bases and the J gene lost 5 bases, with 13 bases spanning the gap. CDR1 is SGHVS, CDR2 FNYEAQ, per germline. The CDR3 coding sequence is TGTGCCAGCAGCTTAACTGGGCAGGGTGACGAGCAGTACTTC. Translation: CASSLTGQGDEQYF.

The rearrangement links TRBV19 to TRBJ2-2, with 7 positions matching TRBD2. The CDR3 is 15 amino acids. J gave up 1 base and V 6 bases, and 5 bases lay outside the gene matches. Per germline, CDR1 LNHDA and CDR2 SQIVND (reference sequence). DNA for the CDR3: TGTGCCAGTAGCGGGGGGACTTGGAACACCGGGGAGCTGTTTTTT. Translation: CASSGGTWNTGELFF.

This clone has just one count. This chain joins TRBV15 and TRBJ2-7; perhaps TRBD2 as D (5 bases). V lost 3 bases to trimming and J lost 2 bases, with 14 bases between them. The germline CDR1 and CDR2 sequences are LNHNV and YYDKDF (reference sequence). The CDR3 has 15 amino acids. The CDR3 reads CATSRPLAPTYEQYF. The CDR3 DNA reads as TGTGCCACCAGCAGGCCCCTAGCTCCCACCTACGAGCAGTACTTC.

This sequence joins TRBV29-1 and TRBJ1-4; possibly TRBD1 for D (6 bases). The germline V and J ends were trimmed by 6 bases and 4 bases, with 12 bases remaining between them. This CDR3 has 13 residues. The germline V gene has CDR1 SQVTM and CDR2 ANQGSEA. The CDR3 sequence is CSVRGGHNEKLFF. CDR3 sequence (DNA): TGCAGCGTCAGGGGTGGCCATAATGAAAAACTGTTTTTT.

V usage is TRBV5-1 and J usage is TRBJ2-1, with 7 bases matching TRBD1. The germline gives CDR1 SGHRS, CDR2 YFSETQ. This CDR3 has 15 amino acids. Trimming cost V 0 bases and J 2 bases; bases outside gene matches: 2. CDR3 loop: CASSLVGQTYNEQFF. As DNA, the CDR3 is TGCGCCAGCAGCTTGGTGGGACAGACCTACAATGAGCAGTTCTTC. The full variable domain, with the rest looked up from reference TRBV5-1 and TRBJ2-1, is KAGVTQTPRYLIKTRGQQVTLSCSPISGHRSVSWYQQTPGQGLQFLFEYFSETQRNKGNFPGRFSGRQFSNSRSEMNVSTLELGDSALYLCASSLVGQTYNEQFFGPGTRLTVL.

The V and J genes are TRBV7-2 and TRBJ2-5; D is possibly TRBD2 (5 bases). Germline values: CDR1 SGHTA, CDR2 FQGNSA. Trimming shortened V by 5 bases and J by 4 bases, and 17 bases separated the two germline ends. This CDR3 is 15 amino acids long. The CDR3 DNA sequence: TGTGCCAGCAGCGTGAGCGGACTGACGGGAGAGACCCAGTACTTC. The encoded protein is CASSVSGLTGETQYF.

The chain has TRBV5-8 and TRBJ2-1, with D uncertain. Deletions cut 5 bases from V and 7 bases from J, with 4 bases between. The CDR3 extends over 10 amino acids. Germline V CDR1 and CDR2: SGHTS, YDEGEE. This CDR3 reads CASSHNEQFF. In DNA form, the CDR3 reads TGTGCCAGCAGTCATAATGAGCAGTTCTTC.

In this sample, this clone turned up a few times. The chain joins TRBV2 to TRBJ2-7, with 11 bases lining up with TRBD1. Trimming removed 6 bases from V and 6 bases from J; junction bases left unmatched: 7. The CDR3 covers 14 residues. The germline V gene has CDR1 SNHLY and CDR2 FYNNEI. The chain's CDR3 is CASRIGTGGFEQYF. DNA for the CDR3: TGTGCCAGCAGGATTGGGACAGGGGGTTTCGAGCAGTACTTC.

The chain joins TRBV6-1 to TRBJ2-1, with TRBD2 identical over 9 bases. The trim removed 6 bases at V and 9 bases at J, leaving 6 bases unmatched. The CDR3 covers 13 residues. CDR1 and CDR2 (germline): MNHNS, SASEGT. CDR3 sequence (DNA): TGTGCCAGCAGCGGTGGGACTAGCTTTGAGCAGTTCTTC. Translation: CASSGGTSFEQFF.

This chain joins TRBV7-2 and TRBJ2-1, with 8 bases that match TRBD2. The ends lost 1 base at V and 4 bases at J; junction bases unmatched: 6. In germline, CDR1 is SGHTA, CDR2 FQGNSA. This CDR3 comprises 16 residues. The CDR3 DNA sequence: TGTGCCAGCAGCTTAGAACCGGGACTAGGTTACAATGAGCAGTTCTTC. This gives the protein CASSLEPGLGYNEQFF.